The 30 T cell receptor beta chains below were found in one sample sequenced in a study of T cells in localized non-small cell lung cancer. Assay: immunoSEQ multiplex PCR; the TCRdb copy retains only in-frame clones and omits some. The table has roughly 33,000 clones, 88% seen once. The sequences come from peripheral blood, collected before any cancer treatment. The receptors shown here come from a woman aged 35-75 years with stage I lung adenocarcinoma.

This chain connects TRBV19 to TRBJ2-7, with 9 bases matching TRBD1. This CDR3 has 14 residues. CDR1 LNHDA and CDR2 SQIVND come from the germline V gene (reference sequence). With 7 bases clipped from V and 2 bases from J, the junction kept 6 bases outside the gene matches. CDR3 region: CASTPGTGTYEQYF. In DNA form, the CDR3 reads TGTGCCAGTACCCCCGGGACAGGGACCTACGAGCAGTACTTC. Drawing the rest from reference TRBV19 and TRBJ2-7, the complete variable domain is DGGITQSPKYLFRKEGQNVTLSCEQNLNHDAMYWYRQDPGQGLRLIYYSQIVNDFQKGDIAEGYSVSREKKESFPLTVTSAQKNPTAFYLCASTPGTGTYEQYFGPGTRLTVT.

This sequence joins TRBV27 and TRBJ2-7, with 7 bases that match TRBD1. The ends lost 6 bases at V and 0 bases at J; junction bases unmatched: 8. CDR3 size: 15 residues. Germline V gives CDR1 MNHEY, CDR2 SMNVEV (reference sequence). The CDR3 region has the DNA TGTGCCAGCAGGATAGAAGGGACAGTCTCCTACGAGCAGTACTTC. It is translated as CASRIEGTVSYEQYF.

This chain connects TRBV13 to TRBJ2-5; 9 bases align to TRBD2. The CDR3 is 14 amino acids. Germline V gene lookup returns CDR1 PRHDT and CDR2 FYEKMQ (reference sequence). Unmatched junction bases numbered 3, after V lost 2 bases and J lost 5 bases. CDR3 amino acids: CASSLLSGGETQYF. CDR3 bases: TGTGCCAGCAGCTTATTAAGCGGGGGGGAGACCCAGTACTTC.

The chain uses TRBV7-9 and TRBJ1-1; possibly TRBD1 for D (5 bases). Germline lookup yields CDR1 SEHNR and CDR2 FQNEAQ (reference sequence). This CDR3 spans 13 amino acids. V lost 5 bases to trimming and J lost 0 bases, with 7 bases between them. The CDR3: CASSPTVNTEAFF. For the CDR3, the DNA is TGTGCCAGCAGCCCGACAGTGAACACTGAAGCTTTCTTT.

This rearrangement joins TRBV5-4 to TRBJ1-1; D may be TRBD1 (6 bases). This CDR3 spans 16 amino acids. Deletions cut 3 bases from V and 0 bases from J, with 15 bases between. Germline-derived CDR1 and CDR2 are SGHNT and YYREEE (reference sequence). The CDR3 region is CASSSQTGRMNTEAFF. DNA of the CDR3: TGTGCCAGCAGCTCTCAGACAGGACGGATGAACACTGAAGCTTTCTTT.

This rearrangement joins TRBV5-5 to TRBJ1-5; TRBD1 agrees at 8 bases. Germline lookup yields CDR1 SGHKS and CDR2 YYEKEE (reference sequence). CDR3 length: 16 residues. Trimming removed 4 bases from V and 4 bases from J; junction bases left unmatched: 10. CDR3 protein: CASSRGQEIGNQPQHF. CDR3 coding DNA: TGTGCCAGCAGCAGGGGACAGGAGATAGGGAATCAGCCCCAGCATTTT.

V usage is TRBV29-1 and J usage is TRBJ2-7, with TRBD1 as a possible D gene (5 bases). V gave up 0 bases and J gave up 0 bases, with 6 bases separating them. This CDR3 is built from 13 residues. Germline values: CDR1 SQVTM, CDR2 ANQGSEA. The CDR3 nucleotides are TGCAGCGTTGAAGACAGGGTCTCCTACGAGCAGTACTTC. This codes for CSVEDRVSYEQYF.

The V and J genes are TRBV5-6 and TRBJ2-7; 8 bases are a match to TRBD1. Per the germline V gene, CDR1 is SGHDT and CDR2 is YYEEEE. J lost 3 bases, V lost 5 bases, and 10 bases had no gene match. This CDR3 is built from 15 residues. CDR3 in DNA: TGTGCCAGCAGGACTCCAGGACAGGGAAACTACGAGCAGTACTTC. It codes for CASRTPGQGNYEQYF.

The J gene is TRBJ2-3, the V gene TRBV2, with D hard to call. Germline V CDR1 and CDR2: SNHLY, FYNNEI. The V gene lost 0 bases and the J gene lost 1 base, with 8 bases spanning the gap. CDR3 length equals 15 residues. In DNA form, the CDR3 reads TGTGCCAGCAGTGAAGCTCTCGGACGCACAGATACGCAGTATTTT. As protein: CASSEALGRTDTQYF.

This rearrangement joins TRBV7-8 to TRBJ2-7; TRBD1 matches at 9 bases. The CDR3 is 16 amino acids. The trim removed 2 bases at V and 7 bases at J, leaving 12 bases unmatched. CDR1 is SGHVS and CDR2 is FQNEAQ in the germline V gene. As DNA, the CDR3 is TGTGCCAGCAGCTTAAGGACAGGGACAGGGAGTAGGGAGCAGTACTTC. As protein: CASSLRTGTGSREQYF.

V is TRBV5-6 and J is TRBJ1-2, with D unclear. The ends were cut back, 1 base at V and 2 bases at J, with 3 bases in the middle. Germline-derived CDR1 and CDR2 are SGHDT and YYEEEE. The CDR3 contains 12 residues. The CDR3 protein is CASSLLNYGYTF. CDR3 DNA: TGTGCCAGCAGCTTGTTAAACTATGGCTACACCTTC. Looking up the rest from reference TRBV5-6 and TRBJ1-2 gives the full variable domain: DAGVTQSPTHLIKTRGQQVTLRCSPKSGHDTVSWYQQALGQGPQFIFQYYEEEERQRGNFPDRFSGHQFPNYSSELNVNALLLGDSALYLCASSLLNYGYTFGSGTRLTVV.

V is TRBV9 and J is TRBJ2-3; D gene unclear. The ends were cut back, 0 bases at V and 2 bases at J, with 7 bases in the middle. The CDR3 extends over 14 amino acids. Germline V CDR1 and CDR2: SGDLS, YYNGEE. This CDR3 reads CASSVGSLTDTQYF. As DNA, the CDR3 is TGTGCCAGCAGCGTAGGTAGCCTCACAGATACGCAGTATTTT.

The chain uses TRBV6-6 and TRBJ1-1; D is possibly TRBD1 (5 bases). Trimming shortened V by 5 bases and J by 4 bases, and 17 bases separated the two germline ends. This CDR3 is 15 amino acids long. Germline-derived CDR1 and CDR2 are MNHNY and SVGAGI (reference sequence). The CDR3 protein is CASSDPGRKGTEAFF. The CDR3 bases are TGTGCCAGCAGTGATCCGGGACGGAAGGGCACTGAAGCTTTCTTT.

This clone was seen only a few times. The chain carries TRBV27 and TRBJ1-6; weak D call: TRBD1 (6 bases). Germline V gene data show CDR1 as MNHEY and CDR2 as SMNVEV (reference sequence). The V end lost 0 bases, the J end lost 3 bases, and 15 bases lay between the germline ends. The CDR3 consists of 18 residues. The CDR3 DNA follows: TGTGCCAGCAGTTTATCTGGGGGGCGCCTTTTCTATAATTCACCCCTCCACTTT. The encoded protein is CASSLSGGRLFYNSPLHF.

The chain recombines TRBV18 with TRBJ2-7, with D perhaps TRBD2 (6 bases). The CDR3 is 12 amino acids. The V gene's germline CDR1 is KGHSH and CDR2 LQKENI. Trimming removed 2 bases from V and 4 bases from J, with 6 bases in between. This CDR3 reads CASSPGGYEQYF. CDR3 nucleotides: TGTGCCAGCTCACCAGGGGGGTACGAGCAGTACTTC.

The V gene is TRBV11-2, the J gene TRBJ2-7, with 10 nucleotides matching TRBD2. This CDR3 has 15 amino acids. The junction had 5 bases not matched to a gene; V was cut back by 0 bases and J by 6 bases. From germline, CDR1 is SGHAT and CDR2 FQNNGV. Written as DNA, the CDR3 is TGTGCCAGCAGCTTAGATCCACTAGCGGGAATCGAGCAGTACTTC. This codes for CASSLDPLAGIEQYF.

The V and J genes are TRBV7-3 and TRBJ2-2; TRBD1 is a possible D gene (6 bases). The V end was cut by 11 bases, the J end by 2 bases, with 12 bases between. The germline CDR1 and CDR2 sequences are SGHTA and FQGTGA. The CDR3 has 13 residues. CDR3 nucleotides: TGTGCCTCGACGGGACACAACACCGGGGAGCTGTTTTTT. It translates to CASTGHNTGELFF. The whole variable domain, filled in from reference TRBV7-3 and TRBJ2-2, reads GAGVSQTPSNKVTEKGKYVELRCDPISGHTALYWYRQSLGQGPEFLIYFQGTGAADDSGLPNDRFFAVRPEGSVSTLKIQRTERGDSAVYLCASTGHNTGELFFGEGSRLTVL.

The V gene is TRBV7-8, the J gene TRBJ2-3, with 8 bases aligning to TRBD2. The CDR3 spans 15 residues. V lost 5 bases to trimming and J lost 2 bases; unmatched junction nucleotides: 6. The germline CDR1 and CDR2 sequences are SGHVS and FQNEAQ. This chain's CDR3 is CASSHRLATTDTQYF. Written as DNA, the CDR3 is TGTGCCAGCAGCCACCGACTAGCGACCACAGATACGCAGTATTTT.

Only one count was recorded for this clone. The V gene is TRBV27, the J gene TRBJ2-7, with TRBD1 matching 9 bases. CDR1 is MNHEY, CDR2 SMNVEV, per germline (reference sequence). There are 17 residues in the CDR3. J was trimmed by 4 bases and V by 0 bases; bases with no gene match: 10. CDR3 residues: CASSLSTPGTGWYEQYF. The DNA of the CDR3 is TGTGCCAGCAGTTTATCGACCCCCGGGACAGGGTGGTACGAGCAGTACTTC.

V gene TRBV11-3 combines with J gene TRBJ1-4, with D possibly TRBD1 on 6 matching bases. The germline V gene encodes CDR1 SGHNT and CDR2 YENEEA. The CDR3 covers 17 residues. Trimming removed 5 bases at V and 2 bases at J, with 18 bases between. The CDR3 reads CASSPGRGRRTNEKLFF. CDR3 bases: TGTGCCAGCAGCCCAGGGCGGGGGCGGAGGACTAATGAAAAACTGTTTTTT.

This chain uses TRBV27 with TRBJ2-3, with 7 bases aligning to TRBD2. CDR3 size: 17 residues. V was clipped by 3 bases and J by 0 bases; unmatched bases: 9. Germline assignment: CDR1 MNHEY and CDR2 SMNVEV (reference sequence). CDR3 protein: CASSFLGWGGSTDTQYF. The CDR3 DNA follows: TGTGCCAGCAGTTTTTTAGGTTGGGGGGGTAGCACAGATACGCAGTATTTT.

CDR3 region: CASSATSRGTDTQYF. The DNA of the CDR3 is TGTGCCAGCAGTGCCACCTCCAGGGGCACAGATACGCAGTATTTT. The J gene is TRBJ2-3, the V gene TRBV6-4; D is possibly TRBD1 (5 bases). V was pared by 4 bases and J by 1 base, with 12 bases between. The CDR3 spans 15 residues. CDR1 and CDR2 (germline): MRHNA, SNTAGT.

The V and J genes are TRBV10-3 and TRBJ2-1; D is uncertain. The CDR3 is 16 residues long. V dropped 0 bases and J dropped 0 bases, with 9 bases sitting between them. Germline CDR1 ENHRY, CDR2 SYGVKD. The CDR3 DNA sequence: TGTGCCATCAGTGAGTCTCAAGGGTACTCCTACAATGAGCAGTTCTTC. Its protein product is CAISESQGYSYNEQFF.

The J gene is TRBJ2-7, the V gene TRBV10-3, with D maybe TRBD2 (6 bases). Trimming cost V 10 bases and J 7 bases, with 14 bases left between them. Per the germline V gene, CDR1 is ENHRY and CDR2 is SYGVKD. The CDR3 is 11 residues long. DNA for the CDR3: TGTGCCAGCGGGGCCGCAGGAGAGCAGTACTTC. The encoded protein is CASGAAGEQYF.

This sequence joins TRBV19 and TRBJ1-2, with 8 bases identical to TRBD1. This CDR3 spans 15 amino acids. In germline, CDR1 is LNHDA, CDR2 SQIVND (reference sequence). J lost 8 bases, V lost 6 bases, and 14 bases had no gene match. For the CDR3, the DNA is TGTGCCAGTAGCGTACTCACAGGGGGGCGAGAAGGCTACACCTTC. Its translation: CASSVLTGGREGYTF.

Only one count was recorded for this clone. The V and J genes are TRBV9 and TRBJ1-4, with 7 bases identical to TRBD1. The CDR3 is made up of 14 amino acids. J lost 7 bases, V lost 0 bases, and 3 bases had no gene match. Germline V gene lookup returns CDR1 SGDLS and CDR2 YYNGEE. The CDR3: CASSVDRGGEKLFF. The CDR3 nucleotides are TGTGCCAGCAGCGTAGACAGGGGAGGTGAAAAACTGTTTTTT.

The chain carries TRBV27 and TRBJ1-2; a possible D gene is TRBD1 (6 bases). The V gene lost 2 bases and the J gene lost 8 bases, with 24 bases spanning the gap. Germline V CDR1 and CDR2: MNHEY, SMNVEV (reference sequence). The CDR3 spans 17 residues. The CDR3 DNA follows: TGTGCCAGCAGTTTAAGGGGGGGGGAGTTTGCCGAATCCGGCTACACCTTC. Residues: CASSLRGGEFAESGYTF.

V and J are TRBV11-2 and TRBJ2-5; D is unresolved. CDR1 and CDR2 (germline): SGHAT, FQNNGV. Trimming took 5 bases from V and 2 from J, leaving 15 bases between them. The CDR3 contains 15 residues. CDR3 nucleotides: TGTGCCAGCAGCCTTAGTTGGGGTCCTCAAGAGACCCAGTACTTC. Residues: CASSLSWGPQETQYF.

This clone was seen only once. This CDR3 is also generated by other DNA sequences in the sample. V is TRBV6-6 and J is TRBJ2-3; D is ambiguous. This CDR3 has 15 amino acids. The ends were cut back, 0 bases at V and 6 bases at J, with 13 bases in the middle. From germline, CDR1 is MNHNY and CDR2 SVGAGI (reference sequence). CDR3 DNA: TGTGCCAGCAGTTACTCAGAACTTACTTCCGATACGCAGTATTTT. Translation: CASSYSELTSDTQYF.

This clone was observed a few times. This chain uses TRBV7-9 with TRBJ2-2, with 7 bases identical to TRBD1. The germline V gene encodes CDR1 SEHNR and CDR2 FQNEAQ (reference sequence). The CDR3 extends over 16 amino acids. V shed 5 bases, J shed 1 base, and the junction held 7 bases outside the gene matches. The CDR3 DNA is TGTGCCAGCAGCCCTGGGACAGTCAGGAACACCGGGGAGCTGTTTTTT. This translates into CASSPGTVRNTGELFF.